The 24 T cell receptor beta chains below come from one sample, sequenced in a study of T cells in Graves' hyperthyroidism and ophthalmopathy (dated by TCRdb to about 2019). Libraries came from multiplex PCR. Sequencing used an Illumina HiSeq 2000. Amplification of TCR beta CDR3 regions was carried out from RNA transcripts. For the first round of RT-PCR on the TCR CDR3, the HTBI primer set was used together with the Qiagen OneStep RT-PCR kit. TCRdb reworked the public reads: Q25 trimming with fastp, MiXCR clone assembly, productive beta chains retained. Each entry is one CDR3 protein sequence, shown with its most common DNA and genes. This sample lists hundreds of thousands of distinct CDR3 sequences; over 35% were detected once. The top ten constitute 8.9% of the sample. Sequencing was carried out using blood. The receptors here all came from a man younger than 30 with Graves' hyperthyroidism.

This chain uses TRBV19 with TRBJ2-1; 7 positions match TRBD1. Germline trimming cut 6 bases from V and 6 bases from J; bases unmatched to any gene: 8. This CDR3 is built from 14 residues. Per the germline V gene, CDR1 is LNHDA and CDR2 is SQIVND (reference sequence). CDR3 sequence: CASSEGAPVNEQFF. CDR3 in DNA: TGTGCCAGTAGCGAGGGGGCTCCCGTCAATGAGCAGTTCTTC. Full variable domain (outside the CDR3, taken from reference TRBV19 and TRBJ2-1): DGGITQSPKYLFRKEGQNVTLSCEQNLNHDAMYWYRQDPGQGLRLIYYSQIVNDFQKGDIAEGYSVSREKKESFPLTVTSAQKNPTAFYLCASSEGAPVNEQFFGPGTRLTVL.

The V call is TRBV6-5, the J call TRBJ2-7; 7 bases match TRBD1. The V gene end was trimmed by 6 bases and the J gene end by 3 bases; junction bases not matched to a gene: 8. The CDR3 extends over 14 amino acids. Germline CDR1 reads MNHEY; CDR2 reads SVGAGI. CDR3: CASRRTRDSYEQYF. The DNA for the CDR3 is TGTGCCAGCAGAAGAACTAGGGACAGCTACGAGCAGTACTTC.

Details on this clonotype: At one end the junction does not follow the germline gene, possibly because of a read error. The chain carries TRBV2 and TRBJ1-2, with D possibly TRBD1 on 5 matching bases. There are 15 residues in the CDR3. Germline CDR1 SNHLY, CDR2 FYNNEI. The CDR3 here is CASREGALTLYGYTF. In DNA, the CDR3 is TGTGCCAGCAGAGAAGGGGCGCTAACACTCTATGGCTACACCTTC.

This chain uses TRBV2 with TRBJ1-1, with a tentative D call TRBD1 (6 bases). The CDR3 is made up of 13 amino acids. The germline gives CDR1 SNHLY, CDR2 FYNNEI. V lost 8 bases, J lost 2 bases, and 12 bases lay in between. CDR3 bases: TGTGCCAGCGGGCCACAGGGCAACACTGAAGCTTTCTTT. The encoded protein is CASGPQGNTEAFF.

Concerning this clonotype: At one end the junction does not follow the germline gene, possibly because of a read error. V is TRBV10-3 and J is TRBJ2-7; 7 bases match TRBD1. Germline assignment: CDR1 ENHRY and CDR2 SYGVKD. This CDR3 region has 15 residues. The chain's CDR3 is CASSYSTGKSYEQYF. Written as DNA, the CDR3 is TGTGCCAGCAGTTACTCGACAGGGAAATCCTACGAGCAGTACTTC.

The table lists this clonotype with many counts. V gene TRBV29-1 combines with J gene TRBJ1-1; TRBD1 agrees at 7 bases. The germline gives CDR1 SQVTM, CDR2 ANQGSEA. The CDR3 covers 13 residues. V shed 6 bases, J shed 4 bases, and the junction held 8 bases outside the gene matches. CDR3 amino acids: CSVEPGGSTEAFF. The CDR3 DNA is TGCAGCGTCGAGCCAGGGGGAAGCACTGAAGCTTTCTTT.

This clonotype was picked up many times. V is TRBV20-1 and J is TRBJ1-6, with 11 bases identical to TRBD1. The CDR3 length is 14 residues. The V segment lost 6 bases and the J segment 9 bases; nucleotides outside the gene matches: 7. Germline V gives CDR1 DFQATT, CDR2 SNEGSKA (reference sequence). CDR3 bases: TGCAGTGCCCCAAGGACAGGGGGCGTTTCACCCCTCCACTTT. Its protein product is CSAPRTGGVSPLHF.

Note on this clonotype: A read error may be the cause here, since a much bigger clone is one base away. The conserved closing phenylalanine or tryptophan is absent in this CDR3, likely reflecting a read error. The V gene is TRBV20-1, the J gene TRBJ2-7, with TRBD1 as a possible D gene (6 bases). This CDR3 comprises 13 residues. V was trimmed by 6 bases and J by 4 bases, leaving 16 bases between them. Germline CDR1 and CDR2: DFQATT and SNEGSKA (reference sequence). CDR3 amino acids: CSAGGSGRYEQYL. CDR3 nucleotides: TGCAGTGCAGGGGGATCCGGACGGTACGAGCAGTACCTC.

In its sample, this clonotype was seen a few times. The chain uses TRBV12-3 or TRBV12-4 and TRBJ1-5, with D maybe TRBD1 (5 bases). The CDR3 totals 14 residues. V was clipped by 5 bases and J by 6 bases, with 14 bases between them. CDR3 sequence: CASSPGAAGQPQHF. For the CDR3, the DNA is TGTGCCAGCAGTCCCGGGGCGGCAGGTCAGCCCCAGCATTTT.

This clonotype was seen a few times. The V and J genes are TRBV2 and TRBJ2-5; D gene uncertain. The CDR3 length is 13 residues. Germline CDR1 and CDR2: SNHLY and FYNNEI. The ends were cut back, 6 bases at V and 4 bases at J, with 12 bases in the middle. The CDR3 DNA sequence: TGTGCCAGCAGCCCCCAGCTTGGAGAGACCCAGTACTTC. Encoded protein: CASSPQLGETQYF.

The sample holds many counts of this clonotype. J is TRBJ1-2 and V is TRBV2; the D gene is possibly TRBD1 (6 bases). The CDR3 sequence is 13 residues long. The germline V gene encodes CDR1 SNHLY and CDR2 FYNNEI. Trimming took off 10 bases at V and 0 bases at J, with 12 bases between the two ends. The CDR3 is CATQGGSNYGYTF. The CDR3, as DNA: TGTGCCACTCAAGGGGGATCTAACTATGGCTACACCTTC.

The chain uses TRBV20-1 and TRBJ1-1, with D maybe TRBD1 (5 bases). Trimming pared 0 bases from V and 7 bases from J, leaving 12 bases between. This CDR3 region has 13 residues. Germline CDR1 is DFQATT and CDR2 is SNEGSKA (reference sequence). The CDR3: CSAREIGRGEAFF. The CDR3 DNA sequence: TGCAGTGCTAGAGAGATCGGGAGGGGTGAAGCTTTCTTT.

This clonotype was seen ten or more times. This CDR3 reads CASSLGTTTEAFF. CDR3 nucleotides: TGTGCCAGCAGCTTAGGCACAACCACTGAAGCTTTCTTT. The chain recombines TRBV7-3 with TRBJ1-1; D is uncertain. The CDR3 loop spans 13 amino acids. V shed 2 bases and J shed 4 bases, with 8 bases lying between them. Germline V lookup: CDR1 SGHTA, CDR2 FQGTGA.

CDR3 nucleotides: TGCAGTGCTAGGAGACTAGCGGGGGGGTCCGGAGATGAGACCCAGTACTTC. Encoded protein: CSARRLAGGSGDETQYF. The chain combines TRBV20-1 with TRBJ2-5; 14 bases match TRBD2. The CDR3 has 17 amino acids. Germline V gene sequence: CDR1 DFQATT, CDR2 SNEGSKA (reference sequence). The ends lost 3 bases at V and 5 bases at J; junction bases unmatched: 11.

The chain combines TRBV10-3 with TRBJ1-5, with a tentative D call TRBD1 (5 bases). The germline gives CDR1 ENHRY, CDR2 SYGVKD. Trimming shortened V by 3 bases and J by 1 base, and 7 bases separated the two germline ends. The CDR3 runs 14 residues. CDR3 protein: CAISDRESNQPQHF. DNA of the CDR3: TGTGCCATCAGTGACAGGGAGAGCAATCAGCCCCAGCATTTT.

The sample holds a few counts of this clonotype. The chain has TRBV9 and TRBJ1-5, with a tentative D call TRBD1 (6 bases). Trimming stripped 3 bases from V and 3 bases from J, with 10 bases between. This CDR3 is 14 amino acids long. Germline V CDR1 and CDR2: SGDLS, YYNGEE. For the CDR3, the DNA is TGTGCCAGCAGCGCCCCAGGGGCCAATCAGCCCCAGCATTTT. The encoded protein is CASSAPGANQPQHF.

V gene TRBV2 combines with J gene TRBJ1-5; the match to TRBD1 covers 9 bases. This CDR3 has 15 amino acids. The junction had 5 bases not matched to a gene; V was cut back by 7 bases and J by 1 base. Germline V gives CDR1 SNHLY, CDR2 FYNNEI. CDR3 nucleotide sequence: TGTGCCAGCACGGGACAGGGTTTGAGCAATCAGCCCCAGCATTTT. Its translation: CASTGQGLSNQPQHF. Using reference TRBV2 and TRBJ1-5 for the parts outside the CDR3, the full variable domain is EPEVTQTPSHQVTQMGQEVILRCVPISNHLYFYWYRQILGQKVEFLVSFYNNEISEKSEIFDDQFSVERPDGSNFTLKIRSTKLEDSAMYFCASTGQGLSNQPQHFGDGTRLSIL.

The J gene is TRBJ2-5, the V gene TRBV6-1; D unclear. Between the trimmed V and J ends, which lost 11 bases and 1 base, there was a span of 8 bases. The CDR3 sequence is 11 residues long. Looked up from germline, CDR1 is MNHNS and CDR2 is SASEGT. The CDR3 here is CAGRLQETQYF. CDR3 nucleotide sequence: TGTGCCGGCCGTCTCCAAGAGACCCAGTACTTC.

This clonotype was picked up many times. The rearrangement links TRBV6-5 to TRBJ1-1; D is ambiguous. Trimming took 0 bases from V and 1 from J, leaving 6 bases between them. The CDR3 totals 14 residues. CDR1 MNHEY and CDR2 SVGAGI come from the germline V gene. This CDR3 is CASSYSARNTEAFF. Here the CDR3 DNA reads TGTGCCAGCAGTTACTCGGCCAGGAACACTGAAGCTTTCTTT.

In its sample, this clonotype was seen many times. V usage is TRBV29-1 and J usage is TRBJ1-2; no clear D gene. V lost 3 bases and J 6 bases, leaving 8 bases between the germline ends. Per germline, CDR1 SQVTM and CDR2 ANQGSEA. The CDR3 consists of 11 residues. This CDR3 reads CSVDKADGYTF. CDR3 in DNA: TGCAGCGTTGATAAAGCGGATGGCTACACCTTC.

In this sample, this clonotype turned up a few times. This chain links TRBV6-5 with TRBJ1-1, with TRBD1 matching 8 bases. The CDR3 is 13 amino acids. Losses at the gene ends were 7 bases for V and 4 bases for J; bases not matched to a gene: 5. CDR1 is MNHEY, CDR2 SVGAGI, per germline. CDR3 protein: CASTQGTGTEAFF. DNA of the CDR3: TGTGCCAGCACCCAGGGGACAGGCACTGAAGCTTTCTTT.

This chain links TRBV5-1 with TRBJ2-5; no clear D gene. V lost 4 bases to trimming and J lost 2 bases, with 12 bases between them. The CDR3 length is 14 residues. The germline V gene encodes CDR1 SGHRS and CDR2 YFSETQ. As DNA, the CDR3 is TGCGCCAGCAGCCCCTGGGCGGCACAAGAGACCCAGTACTTC. Translating it yields CASSPWAAQETQYF.

The CDR3 loop is CASSFPLGTPNTGELFF. For the CDR3, the DNA is TGTGCCAGCAGCTTCCCACTCGGGACGCCGAACACCGGGGAGCTGTTTTTT. J is TRBJ2-2 and V is TRBV7-9, with D perhaps matching TRBD1 or TRBD2 (5 bases each). Deletions cut 3 bases from V and 0 bases from J, with 14 bases between. The CDR3 is 17 residues long. The V gene's germline CDR1 is SEHNR and CDR2 FQNEAQ (reference sequence).

The rearrangement joins TRBV29-1 to TRBJ1-2; no clear D gene. V gave up 4 bases and J gave up 8 bases, with 14 bases separating them. The CDR3 runs 12 residues. Germline V gives CDR1 SQVTM, CDR2 ANQGSEA. The CDR3 sequence: CSVVRGIGGYTF. Here the CDR3 DNA reads TGCAGCGTTGTTCGGGGAATAGGCGGCTACACCTTC.